Sequencing of this T cell receptor (beta chain) was carried out in a study of regulatory T cells in long-lasting Graves disease. Study outcomes and limitations: The number of shared public clonotypes was higher in persistent patients (more than 2,500) than new patients (approximately 1,000). Analyses excluded thyroid tissue, covering peripheral blood alone.

The sample's time point: persistent/refractory GD, antithyroid drugs over 5 years with positive TRAb. The TCR library was prepared using RNA isolated from PBMCs. Tubes containing EDTA received about 9.4 milliliters of drawn peripheral blood. On this clonotype itself: The antigen remains unidentified.

Library construction for TCR beta used iRepertoire HTBI primers and Arm-PCR of CDR3 regions. MiXCR, applied by TCRdb to the multiplex PCR reads, yields one record per CDR3 protein. The data hold 350,000 to 500,000 distinct CDR3 sequences, with around 23% observed a single time. This specimen consisted of peripheral blood mononuclear cells (PBMCs), obtained when the disease was refractory, from a patient treated with antithyroid drugs. This TCR was recovered from a female donor with Graves disease.

The CDR3, as DNA: TGCGCCAGCAGCTTGGGGCTAGAGGAGCAGTACTTC. The encoded protein is CASSLGLEEQYF. V is TRBV5-1 and J is TRBJ2-7, with no clear D. This CDR3 is 12 amino acids long. V was clipped by 0 bases and J by 7 bases, with 8 bases between them. The germline V gene has CDR1 SGHRS and CDR2 YFSETQ.